This record covers a single TCR beta chain. These data come from a study of cytomegalovirus exposure and HLA in healthy donors. The PCR ran on 60 Vbeta and 13 Jbeta primers. Generated by immunoSEQ multiplex PCR, the TCRdb table keeps only in-frame clones and is missing some. This sample has 100,000 or so clones, with more than 60% found just once. This CDR3 has 17 amino acids. Germline CDR1 SGDLS, CDR2 YYNGEE. The chain couples TRBV9 to TRBJ2-5; possibly TRBD1 for D (6 bases). The J call could be wrong; TRBJ2-7 is a better fit for the DNA end. The sequenced material came from PBMCs. This clonotype was obtained from a woman aged 40 to 50 in good health and CMV-seropositive. This CDR3 is CASSVRGERGGSYEQYF. In nucleotides, the CDR3 is TGTGCCAGCAGCGTTAGGGGAGAAAGAGGGGGATCCTACGAGCAGTACTTC.